The clone carrying this TCR beta chain has at least ten counts. Its target is not known. The time point denotes: newly diagnosed GD, antithyroid drugs for less than 3 months. Making the TCR library involved RNA that had been extracted from PBMCs. The sample is drawn from a study of regulatory T cells in long-lasting Graves disease. Arm-PCR with iRepertoire HTBI primers amplified the CDR3 regions for these TCR beta libraries. Each CDR3 protein gets one entry after TCRdb re-called the multiplex PCR reads with MiXCR. The table records 620,000 or so distinct CDR3 sequences, around 15% of them present only once. The CDR3 consists of 14 residues. Germline assignment: CDR1 LNHNV and CDR2 YYDKDF (reference sequence). V gave up 4 bases and J gave up 5 bases; unmatched junction bases: 5. Findings and limits, study-wide: There was favoring of TRBV28, TRBJ1-2 and TRBJ2-5 in persistent disease.

These sequences were also reported in another study, on T cells in Graves' hyperthyroidism and ophthalmopathy. This second report adds: Diagnoses rested on clinical symptoms, serum thyroxine and TRAb, thyroid ultrasound and orbital computed tomography. An initial round of RT-PCR targeting the TCR CDR3 relied on the HTBI primer set.

This chain uses TRBV15 with TRBJ2-5; 9 nucleotides match TRBD1. The sequenced sample was peripheral blood mononuclear cells (PBMCs), obtained at new diagnosis, from a patient treated with antithyroid drugs. This sequence was found in a woman aged 25 to 39 with Graves disease. Written as DNA, the CDR3 is TGTGCCACCAGCATGCGGACAGGGGTCGAGACCCAGTACTTC. It encodes CATSMRTGVETQYF.